The rows below give T cell receptor beta chains drawn from one sample of a study of T cell responses to AZD1222 COVID-19 vaccine. Assay: immunoSEQ multiplex PCR; the TCRdb copy retains only in-frame clones and omits some. In the table there are roughly 130,000 clones, about 90% of which are singletons. This specimen consisted of peripheral blood, obtained on day 0 of AZD1222 vaccination. The origin of the receptors is an adult in good health. The CDR3 runs from the conserved cysteine through the conserved F or W. The order of the fields is D gene, V gene, J gene, clone size, CDR3 DNA, CDR3 protein. A D gene is named only where the DNA matches it firmly. Size tells how often a clone was seen (once, few, many) or the class of an expanded clone, and some rows leave it out.

d_call: TRBD1; v_call: TRBV6-5; j_call: TRBJ1-4; clone_size: -; cdr3_nt: TGTGCCAGCACCCGGGACAGGGGAGTTAATGAAAAACTGTTTTTT; cdr3_aa: CASTRDRGVNEKLFF
d_call: -; v_call: TRBV12-3/TRBV12-4; j_call: TRBJ2-7; clone_size: -; cdr3_nt: TGTGCCAGCAGTTTACCGGACTCCTACGAGCAGTACTTC; cdr3_aa: CASSLPDSYEQYF
d_call: -; v_call: TRBV7-8; j_call: TRBJ2-5; clone_size: -; cdr3_nt: TGTGCCAGCAGCCCCTTGGCCTCTCAGGGAGAGACCCAGTACTTC; cdr3_aa: CASSPLASQGETQYF
d_call: -; v_call: TRBV4-1; j_call: TRBJ1-3; clone_size: -; cdr3_nt: TGCGCCAGCAGCCAACCCGCAGGGTCCGGAAACACCATATATTTT; cdr3_aa: CASSQPAGSGNTIYF
d_call: -; v_call: TRBV28; j_call: TRBJ1-6; clone_size: -; cdr3_nt: TGTGCCAGCAGTCCTGCCCGTGGTGGGGGAAGCCGCTCACCCCTCCACTTT; cdr3_aa: CASSPARGGGSRSPLHF
d_call: TRBD1; v_call: TRBV28; j_call: TRBJ1-3; clone_size: few; cdr3_nt: TGTGCCTCAGCTATCGCAGGGGGCGCCTCTGGAAACACCATATATTTT; cdr3_aa: CASAIAGGASGNTIYF
d_call: TRBD2; v_call: TRBV2; j_call: TRBJ2-3; clone_size: -; cdr3_nt: TGTGCCAGCAGTGTTGGGCGGGGGGTCACAGATACGCAGTATTTT; cdr3_aa: CASSVGRGVTDTQYF
d_call: -; v_call: TRBV7-9; j_call: TRBJ2-3; clone_size: -; cdr3_nt: TGTGCCAGCAGCCCGAGACCAGCGGAGGGGATAAGTAGGACAGATACGCAGTATTTT; cdr3_aa: CASSPRPAEGISRTDTQYF
d_call: -; v_call: TRBV4-1; j_call: TRBJ2-7; clone_size: -; cdr3_nt: TGCGCCAGCAGCCATCGCGACGGTGAGCAGTACTTC; cdr3_aa: CASSHRDGEQYF
d_call: TRBD2; v_call: TRBV13; j_call: TRBJ2-2; clone_size: -; cdr3_nt: TGTGCCAGCAGCCTCGGGACTAGGGCCGGGGAGCTGTTTTTT; cdr3_aa: CASSLGTRAGELFF
d_call: -; v_call: TRBV21-1; j_call: TRBJ1-1; clone_size: -; cdr3_nt: TGTGCCAGCAGCCCACTGACTAACACTGAAGCTTTCTTT; cdr3_aa: CASSPLTNTEAFF
d_call: TRBD1; v_call: TRBV7-9; j_call: TRBJ1-4; clone_size: once; cdr3_nt: TGTGCCAGCAGCTTCGACAGGGGGCGAAGTGAAAAACTGTTTTTT; cdr3_aa: CASSFDRGRSEKLFF
d_call: TRBD1; v_call: TRBV24-1; j_call: TRBJ2-1; clone_size: -; cdr3_nt: TGTGCCACCAGTGATGTCCGGGACAGGGGTGAAAATGAGCAGTTCTTC; cdr3_aa: CATSDVRDRGENEQFF
d_call: -; v_call: TRBV19; j_call: TRBJ1-5; clone_size: -; cdr3_nt: TGTGCCAGTAGTCTTAATGCTCCTCGGCGGCAGCCCCAGCATTTT; cdr3_aa: CASSLNAPRRQPQHF
d_call: TRBD2; v_call: TRBV11-3; j_call: TRBJ2-5; clone_size: -; cdr3_nt: TGTGCCAGCAGCTCGTCCCGACTAGCAAGAACAAAAGAGACCCAGTACTTC; cdr3_aa: CASSSSRLARTKETQYF
d_call: TRBD2; v_call: TRBV27; j_call: TRBJ2-7; clone_size: -; cdr3_nt: TGTGCCAGCAGTCCGACTAGCGGGAGACTCAACGAGCAGTACTTC; cdr3_aa: CASSPTSGRLNEQYF
d_call: TRBD2; v_call: TRBV5-1; j_call: TRBJ2-1; clone_size: -; cdr3_nt: TGCGCCAGCAGCCCCTGGACTAGCTACAATGAGCAGTTCTTC; cdr3_aa: CASSPWTSYNEQFF
d_call: -; v_call: TRBV7-2; j_call: TRBJ2-1; clone_size: -; cdr3_nt: TGTGCCAGCAGCTTAGACCCGGGACCTCTGGGGGGTGAGCAGTTCTTC; cdr3_aa: CASSLDPGPLGGEQFF
d_call: -; v_call: TRBV6-5; j_call: TRBJ1-2; clone_size: -; cdr3_nt: TGTGCCAGCAGTCCCCAGGGAGGTAGCTATGGCTACACCTTC; cdr3_aa: CASSPQGGSYGYTF
d_call: -; v_call: TRBV7-9; j_call: TRBJ2-1; clone_size: once; cdr3_nt: TGTGCCAGCAGCGGTCCAGGGAGATCCTACAATGAGCAGTTCTTC; cdr3_aa: CASSGPGRSYNEQFF
d_call: TRBD1; v_call: TRBV29-1; j_call: TRBJ1-2; clone_size: -; cdr3_nt: TGCAGCGTTTCGGACAGGGTGGATTCTAACTATGGCTACACCTTC; cdr3_aa: CSVSDRVDSNYGYTF
d_call: TRBD1; v_call: TRBV4-2; j_call: TRBJ1-6; clone_size: -; cdr3_nt: TGTGCCAGCAGCCAAGGACAGGGGGATAATTCACCCCTCCACTTT; cdr3_aa: CASSQGQGDNSPLHF
d_call: -; v_call: TRBV7-8; j_call: TRBJ1-6; clone_size: -; cdr3_nt: TGTGCCAGCAGCCCGCGACACAGCGGGGGCGCTTCACCCCTCCACTTT; cdr3_aa: CASSPRHSGGASPLHF
d_call: TRBD2; v_call: TRBV7-9; j_call: TRBJ2-5; clone_size: -; cdr3_nt: TGTGCCAGCAGCTTATCACCTAGCGGGAGGGCCGAGACCCAGTACTTC; cdr3_aa: CASSLSPSGRAETQYF
d_call: TRBD2; v_call: TRBV30; j_call: TRBJ2-3; clone_size: -; cdr3_nt: TGTGCCTGGAGTACCCGGGGAGGGGCGAGCACAGATACGCAGTATTTT; cdr3_aa: CAWSTRGGASTDTQYF
d_call: -; v_call: TRBV5-4; j_call: TRBJ1-2; clone_size: -; cdr3_nt: TGTGCCAGCAGCAAACGACAGGAGAGGGTAGAATACTATGGCTACACCTTC; cdr3_aa: CASSKRQERVEYYGYTF
d_call: TRBD1; v_call: TRBV28; j_call: TRBJ1-2; clone_size: -; cdr3_nt: TGTGCCAGCAGTTTAGGTGGGAGGACAGGCAGTGGCTACACCTTC; cdr3_aa: CASSLGGRTGSGYTF
d_call: -; v_call: TRBV27; j_call: TRBJ1-2; clone_size: -; cdr3_nt: TGTGCCAGCAGCCCAGGGGTTCTCGCTGGCTACACCTTC; cdr3_aa: CASSPGVLAGYTF
d_call: -; v_call: TRBV7-2; j_call: TRBJ1-1; clone_size: -; cdr3_nt: TGTGCCAGCAGCCACGGGAGTACCACTGAAGCTTTCTTT; cdr3_aa: CASSHGSTTEAFF
d_call: -; v_call: TRBV27; j_call: TRBJ2-2; clone_size: -; cdr3_nt: TGTGCCAGCAGTATCCGGGACGCGAACACCGGGGAGCTGTTTTTT; cdr3_aa: CASSIRDANTGELFF
d_call: -; v_call: TRBV30; j_call: TRBJ1-5; clone_size: once; cdr3_nt: TGTGCCTGGAGTGTTGGTAGCAATCAGCCCCAGCATTTT; cdr3_aa: CAWSVGSNQPQHF
d_call: -; v_call: TRBV2; j_call: TRBJ2-7; clone_size: -; cdr3_nt: TGTGCCACCACAGCCGGAGTAGGACAGCAGTACTTC; cdr3_aa: CATTAGVGQQYF
d_call: -; v_call: TRBV28; j_call: TRBJ1-2; clone_size: once; cdr3_nt: TGTGCCAGCAGTGCAGGGAGTAGGGGCTACACCTTC; cdr3_aa: CASSAGSRGYTF
d_call: -; v_call: TRBV29-1; j_call: TRBJ1-1; clone_size: -; cdr3_nt: TGCAGCGTTGATGGCAGGGGTGGCACTGAAGCTTTCTTT; cdr3_aa: CSVDGRGGTEAFF
d_call: -; v_call: TRBV27; j_call: TRBJ2-6; clone_size: -; cdr3_nt: TGTGCCAGCAGGGGGCGTTTGTATGGGGCCAACGTCCTGACTTTC; cdr3_aa: CASRGRLYGANVLTF
d_call: TRBD1; v_call: TRBV23-1; j_call: TRBJ1-6; clone_size: -; cdr3_nt: TGCGCCAGCAGTTCCTCGGGACAGGAGGATAGGTCACCCCTCCACTTT; cdr3_aa: CASSSSGQEDRSPLHF
d_call: -; v_call: TRBV5-4; j_call: TRBJ1-2; clone_size: -; cdr3_nt: TGTGCCAGCACCAAAATTCCGGGTACCTATGGCTACACCTTC; cdr3_aa: CASTKIPGTYGYTF
d_call: -; v_call: TRBV30; j_call: TRBJ1-1; clone_size: -; cdr3_nt: TGTGCCTGCAACTACAGGGTTTTCACTGAAGCTTTCTTT; cdr3_aa: CACNYRVFTEAFF
d_call: TRBD2; v_call: TRBV3-1/TRBV3-2; j_call: TRBJ2-1; clone_size: -; cdr3_nt: TGTGCCAGCAGCCAAGAGGGACTAGCGGGAGGGACAAGATACAATGAGCAGTTCTTC; cdr3_aa: CASSQEGLAGGTRYNEQFF
d_call: -; v_call: TRBV7-9; j_call: TRBJ2-5; clone_size: -; cdr3_nt: TGTGCCAGCAGCTTTGAGACACCTCACCAAGAGACCCAGTACTTC; cdr3_aa: CASSFETPHQETQYF
d_call: TRBD1; v_call: TRBV6-6; j_call: TRBJ2-7; clone_size: -; cdr3_nt: TGTGCCAGCAGTACTACGACAGGGTACGAGCAGTACTTC; cdr3_aa: CASSTTTGYEQYF
d_call: TRBD2; v_call: TRBV7-9; j_call: TRBJ2-4; clone_size: -; cdr3_nt: TGTGCCAGCAGCCCGTCTAGCGGGAGGAATCGGGCCAAAAACATTCAGTACTTC; cdr3_aa: CASSPSSGRNRAKNIQYF
d_call: -; v_call: TRBV19; j_call: TRBJ1-5; clone_size: -; cdr3_nt: TGTGCCAGTAGTAAAAACAATCAGCCCCAGCATTTT; cdr3_aa: CASSKNNQPQHF
d_call: TRBD2; v_call: TRBV4-3; j_call: TRBJ2-7; clone_size: -; cdr3_nt: TGCGCCAGCAGCCAAGATTCGACTAGCGGGTACTACGAGCAGTACTTC; cdr3_aa: CASSQDSTSGYYEQYF
d_call: TRBD1; v_call: TRBV6-6; j_call: TRBJ2-2; clone_size: -; cdr3_nt: TGTGCCACCCGGACAGGGGTGGGCACCGGGGAGCTGTTTTTT; cdr3_aa: CATRTGVGTGELFF
d_call: TRBD2; v_call: TRBV7-3; j_call: TRBJ2-1; clone_size: -; cdr3_nt: TGTGCCAGCAGCTTAAACCCTAGCGGAGAGCAGTTCTTC; cdr3_aa: CASSLNPSGEQFF
d_call: TRBD2; v_call: TRBV28; j_call: TRBJ2-1; clone_size: -; cdr3_nt: TGTGCCAGCAGGAGCGGGAGGGAGAGTGAGCAGTTCTTC; cdr3_aa: CASRSGRESEQFF
d_call: -; v_call: TRBV7-9; j_call: TRBJ1-1; clone_size: -; cdr3_nt: TGTGCCAGCAGCTTAGAGGCCGGGCCGGGGACTGAAGCTTTCTTT; cdr3_aa: CASSLEAGPGTEAFF
d_call: -; v_call: TRBV7-2; j_call: TRBJ1-2; clone_size: few; cdr3_nt: TGTGCCAGCAGCTTAGCCCAGGGTACAAATGGCTACACCTTC; cdr3_aa: CASSLAQGTNGYTF
d_call: -; v_call: TRBV7-2; j_call: TRBJ2-1; clone_size: -; cdr3_nt: TGTGCCAGCAGCTCCCGGGGGAGAGTTCACAATGAGCAGTTCTTC; cdr3_aa: CASSSRGRVHNEQFF
d_call: -; v_call: TRBV6-6; j_call: TRBJ2-7; clone_size: -; cdr3_nt: TGTGCCAGCAGTTACTTGCTCAACGACGAGCAGTACTTC; cdr3_aa: CASSYLLNDEQYF
d_call: -; v_call: TRBV29-1; j_call: TRBJ2-1; clone_size: -; cdr3_nt: TGCAGCGTTGACCTCACCGGACTTAGTCGGCTGTTCTTC; cdr3_aa: CSVDLTGLSRLFF
d_call: -; v_call: TRBV5-1; j_call: TRBJ1-1; clone_size: -; cdr3_nt: TGCGCCAGCAGCTTGGCCGGAATCGGGGTTGGGACTGAAGCTTTCTTT; cdr3_aa: CASSLAGIGVGTEAFF
d_call: -; v_call: TRBV6-5; j_call: TRBJ1-6; clone_size: -; cdr3_nt: TGTGCCTCCGGGACATCTTATAATTCACCCCTCCACTTT; cdr3_aa: CASGTSYNSPLHF
d_call: TRBD2; v_call: TRBV7-3; j_call: TRBJ2-7; clone_size: once; cdr3_nt: TGTGCCAGCAGCTTATCCGTAGCGGGAGGCCAAGAGCAGTACTTC; cdr3_aa: CASSLSVAGGQEQYF